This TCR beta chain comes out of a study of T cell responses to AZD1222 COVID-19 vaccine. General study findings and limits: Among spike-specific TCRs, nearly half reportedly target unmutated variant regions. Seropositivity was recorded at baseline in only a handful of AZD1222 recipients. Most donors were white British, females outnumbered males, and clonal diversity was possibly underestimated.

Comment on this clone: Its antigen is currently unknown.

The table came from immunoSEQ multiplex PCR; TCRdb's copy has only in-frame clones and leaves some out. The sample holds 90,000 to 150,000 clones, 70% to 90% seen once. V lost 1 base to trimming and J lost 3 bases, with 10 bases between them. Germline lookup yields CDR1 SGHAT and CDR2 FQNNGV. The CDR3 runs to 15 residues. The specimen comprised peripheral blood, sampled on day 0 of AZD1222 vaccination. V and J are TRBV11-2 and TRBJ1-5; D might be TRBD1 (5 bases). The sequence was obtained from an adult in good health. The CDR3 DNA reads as TGTGCCAGCAGCTTAGGGGGGTCCGTCAATCAGCCCCAGCATTTT. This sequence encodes CASSLGGSVNQPQHF.